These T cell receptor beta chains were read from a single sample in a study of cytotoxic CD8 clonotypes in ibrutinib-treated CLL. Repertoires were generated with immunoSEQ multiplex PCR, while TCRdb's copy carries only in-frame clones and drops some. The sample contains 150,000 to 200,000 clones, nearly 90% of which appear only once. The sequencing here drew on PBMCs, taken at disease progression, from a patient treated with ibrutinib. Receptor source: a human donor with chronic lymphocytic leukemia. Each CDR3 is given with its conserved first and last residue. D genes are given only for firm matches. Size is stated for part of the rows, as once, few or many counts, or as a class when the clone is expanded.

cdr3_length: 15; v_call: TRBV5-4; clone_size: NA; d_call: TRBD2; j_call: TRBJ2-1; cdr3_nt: TGTGCCAGCAGCCCCCCGCCTAGCGGGAGGAATGAGCAGTTCTTC; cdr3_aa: CASSPPPSGRNEQFF
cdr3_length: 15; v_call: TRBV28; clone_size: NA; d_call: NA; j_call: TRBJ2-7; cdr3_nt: TGTGCCAGCAGTCCCACCGGGACTGTCGACTACGAGCAGTACTTC; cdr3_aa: CASSPTGTVDYEQYF
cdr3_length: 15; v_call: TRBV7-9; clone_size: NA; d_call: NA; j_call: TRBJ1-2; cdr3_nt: TGTGCCAGCAGCTTATCCGGGGGCACTAACTATGGCTACACCTTC; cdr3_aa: CASSLSGGTNYGYTF
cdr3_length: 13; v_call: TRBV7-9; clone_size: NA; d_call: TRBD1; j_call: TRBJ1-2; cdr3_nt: TGTGCCAGCAGCCGGACAGGGGTCAATGGCTACACCTTC; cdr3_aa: CASSRTGVNGYTF
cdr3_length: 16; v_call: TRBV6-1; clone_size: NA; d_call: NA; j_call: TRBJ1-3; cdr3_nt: TGTGCCAGCAGTGAATCTCGGGGTTCCTCTGGAAACACCATATATTTT; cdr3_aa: CASSESRGSSGNTIYF
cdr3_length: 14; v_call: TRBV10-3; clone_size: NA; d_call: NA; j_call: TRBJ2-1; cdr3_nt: TGTGCCATCAGTCCTACCCGCTCCTACAATGAGCAGTTCTTC; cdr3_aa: CAISPTRSYNEQFF
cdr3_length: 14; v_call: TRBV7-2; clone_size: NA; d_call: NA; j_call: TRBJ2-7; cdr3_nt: TGTGCCAGCAGCCAAGGACAGCCTTCTAACGAGCAGTACTTC; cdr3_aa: CASSQGQPSNEQYF
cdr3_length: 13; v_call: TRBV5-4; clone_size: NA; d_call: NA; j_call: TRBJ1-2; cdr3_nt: TGTGCCAGCAGCTTGTGGGGGGCGCATGGCTACACCTTC; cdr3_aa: CASSLWGAHGYTF
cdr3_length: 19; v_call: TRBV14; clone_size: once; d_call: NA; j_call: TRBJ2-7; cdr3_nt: TGTGCCAGCAGCCCAAGGAACCCCCCCCTACTAAAGGTAGTGTCCGAGCAGTACTTC; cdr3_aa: CASSPRNPPLLKVVSEQYF
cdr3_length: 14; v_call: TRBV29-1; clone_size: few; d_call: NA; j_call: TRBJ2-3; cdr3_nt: TGCAGCGTAGGACTACAGGGTCTGGCAGATACGCAGTATTTT; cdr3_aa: CSVGLQGLADTQYF
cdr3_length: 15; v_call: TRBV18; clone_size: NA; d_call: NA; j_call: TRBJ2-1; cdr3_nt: TGTGCCAGCTCACCACCAGGGGCTAGTTACAATGAGCAGTTCTTC; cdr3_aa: CASSPPGASYNEQFF
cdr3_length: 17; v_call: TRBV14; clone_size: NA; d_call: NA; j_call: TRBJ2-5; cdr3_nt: TGTGCCAGCAGCCAAGAATTTCAAGGACTCGGACGAGAGACCCAGTACTTC; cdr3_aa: CASSQEFQGLGRETQYF
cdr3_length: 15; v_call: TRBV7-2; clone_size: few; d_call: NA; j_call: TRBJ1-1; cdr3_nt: TGTGCCAGCAGCTTATTCGCAGGTCGGGGCACTGAAGCTTTCTTT; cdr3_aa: CASSLFAGRGTEAFF
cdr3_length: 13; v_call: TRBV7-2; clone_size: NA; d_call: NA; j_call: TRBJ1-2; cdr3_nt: TGTGCCAGCAGCCAGGACGGAAACTATGGCTACACCTTC; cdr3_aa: CASSQDGNYGYTF
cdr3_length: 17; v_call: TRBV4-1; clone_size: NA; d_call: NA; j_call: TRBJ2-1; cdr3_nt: TGCGCCAGCAGCCAAGATGGGTTGCCTCGCTCCTACAATGAGCAGTTCTTC; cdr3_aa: CASSQDGLPRSYNEQFF
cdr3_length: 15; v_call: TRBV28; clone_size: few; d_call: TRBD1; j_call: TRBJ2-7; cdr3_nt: TGTGCCAGCAGTTCACCGGGACAGGCCCCCTACGAGCAGTACTTC; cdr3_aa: CASSSPGQAPYEQYF
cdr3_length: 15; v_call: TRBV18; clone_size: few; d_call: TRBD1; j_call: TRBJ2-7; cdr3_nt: TGTGCCAGCTCACCACCGGAGACAGGGCGACGCGAGCAGTACTTC; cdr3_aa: CASSPPETGRREQYF
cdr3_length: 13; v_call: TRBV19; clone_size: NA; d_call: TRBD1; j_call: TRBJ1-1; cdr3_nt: TGTGCCAGTTGTAAAGGGGGCTACACTGAAGCTTTCTTT; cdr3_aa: CASCKGGYTEAFF
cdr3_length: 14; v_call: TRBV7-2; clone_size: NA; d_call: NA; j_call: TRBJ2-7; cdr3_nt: TGTGCCAGCAGCTTAGCGGGGAGATCCTACGAGCAGTACTTC; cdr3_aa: CASSLAGRSYEQYF
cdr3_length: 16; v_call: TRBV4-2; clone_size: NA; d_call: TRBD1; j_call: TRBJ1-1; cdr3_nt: TGTGCCAGCAGCCAAGCTAGGGGGCTGGAGAACACTGAAGCTTTCTTT; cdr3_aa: CASSQARGLENTEAFF
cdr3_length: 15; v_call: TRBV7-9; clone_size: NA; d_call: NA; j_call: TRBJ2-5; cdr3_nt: TGTGCCAGCAGCTTAGTGGGGGGACTGCAAGAGACCCAGTACTTC; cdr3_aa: CASSLVGGLQETQYF
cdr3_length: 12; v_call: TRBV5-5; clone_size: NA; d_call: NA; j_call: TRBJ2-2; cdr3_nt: TGTGCCAGCAGCTTGAGTCCCGGGGAGCTGTTTTTT; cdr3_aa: CASSLSPGELFF
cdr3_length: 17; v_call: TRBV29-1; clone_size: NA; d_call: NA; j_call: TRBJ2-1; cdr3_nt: TGCAGCGTTGAAGATCCCCTGTCGGGAATTTTCTGGAATGAGCAGTTCTTC; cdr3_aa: CSVEDPLSGIFWNEQFF
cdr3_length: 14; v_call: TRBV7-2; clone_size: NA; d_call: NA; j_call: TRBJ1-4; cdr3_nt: TGTGCCAGCAGCTTAGCCGGGAGGGCGGAAAAACTGTTTTTT; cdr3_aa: CASSLAGRAEKLFF
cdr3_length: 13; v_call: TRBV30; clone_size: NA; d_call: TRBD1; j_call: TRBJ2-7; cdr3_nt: TGTGCAGAGCGGGACAGGGAGAAATACGAGCAGTACTTC; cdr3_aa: CAERDREKYEQYF
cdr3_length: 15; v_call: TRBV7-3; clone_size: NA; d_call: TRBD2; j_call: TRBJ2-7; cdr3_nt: TGTGCCAGCACCTGGCGGCTAGCGGCTCCCTACGAGCAGTACTTC; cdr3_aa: CASTWRLAAPYEQYF
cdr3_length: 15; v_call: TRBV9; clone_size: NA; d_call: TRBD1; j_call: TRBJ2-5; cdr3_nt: TGTGCCAGCACTCAGATAGGGACAGGACAAGAGACCCAGTACTTC; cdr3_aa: CASTQIGTGQETQYF
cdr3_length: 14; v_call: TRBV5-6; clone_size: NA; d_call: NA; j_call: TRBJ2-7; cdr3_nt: TGTGCCAACACATTAGCCCAGAGCTCCTACGAGCAGTACTTC; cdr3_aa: CANTLAQSSYEQYF